This record looks at one TCR beta chain sequence and its context. These data come from a study of blood T cell repertoires in COVID-19. This CDR3 has 14 residues. V shed 3 bases and J shed 7 bases, with 13 bases lying between them. Germline V gene lookup returns CDR1 KGHSH and CDR2 LQKENI. Original handling: The authors estimated nucleated cell counts from reference gene primer amplification. Generated by immunoSEQ multiplex PCR, the TCRdb table keeps only in-frame clones and is missing some. The V and J calls and clone size were taken over from that table, and D and trimming were inferred from the DNA. Of hundreds of thousands of clones listed, almost 85% are singletons.

The rearrangement links TRBV18 to TRBJ2-1, with D perhaps matching TRBD2 (5 bases). Sequenced input: peripheral blood. The receptor was isolated from a woman of 80 years or more with acute or convalescent COVID-19. The CDR3 region has the DNA TGTGCCAGCTCACCTAACGTGGGAGTAAATGAGCAGTTCTTC. It encodes CASSPNVGVNEQFF.